This T cell receptor (beta chain) came from a study of cytomegalovirus exposure and HLA in healthy donors. Study-level points and caveats: A prior analysis recorded that most TCR beta V segments were productive about 87% or about 30% of the time. Common viral pathogens seemed, in a later analysis, to connect with several of the most significant clusters.

With 60 Vbeta and 13 Jbeta primers, the PCR was carried out. Source study methods: Roughly 76 million unique TCR beta chains, around 10 million of them shared, were counted by a later analysis. Data came from immunoSEQ multiplex PCR; TCRdb stores just in-frame clones and leaves some out. D and trimming come from the DNA, and the V and J calls and clone size come from that table. The sample carries tens of thousands of clones, 84% recorded once. This clone appeared a few times. What it binds is not known. Specimen: PBMCs. The TCR sequence derives from a man between 65 and 79 years old in good health and CMV-seropositive.

The CDR3: CASSEVQLAKNIQYF. The CDR3 DNA is TGTGCCAGCAGTGAGGTCCAGCTAGCCAAAAACATTCAGTACTTC. This chain connects TRBV28 to TRBJ2-4; D is uncertain. V was cut by 5 bases and J by 0 bases, with 11 bases left in between. CDR1 is MDHEN and CDR2 is SYDVKM in the germline V gene. This CDR3 has 15 residues.